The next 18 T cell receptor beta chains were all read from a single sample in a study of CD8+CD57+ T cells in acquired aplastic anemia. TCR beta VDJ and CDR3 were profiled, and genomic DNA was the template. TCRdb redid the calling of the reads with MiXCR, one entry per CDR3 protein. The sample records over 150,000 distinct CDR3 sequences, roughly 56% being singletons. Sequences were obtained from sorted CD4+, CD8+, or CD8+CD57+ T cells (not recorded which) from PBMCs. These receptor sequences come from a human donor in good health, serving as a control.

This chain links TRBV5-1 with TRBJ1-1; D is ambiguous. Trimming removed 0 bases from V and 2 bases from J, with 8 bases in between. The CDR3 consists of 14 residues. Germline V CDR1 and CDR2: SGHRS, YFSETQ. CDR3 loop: CASSLVPGNTEAFF. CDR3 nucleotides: TGCGCCAGCAGCTTGGTTCCGGGTAACACTGAAGCTTTCTTT.

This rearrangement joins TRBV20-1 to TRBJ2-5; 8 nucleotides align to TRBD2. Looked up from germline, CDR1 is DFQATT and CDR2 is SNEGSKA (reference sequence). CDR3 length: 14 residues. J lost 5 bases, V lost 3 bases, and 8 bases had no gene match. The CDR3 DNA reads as TGCAGTGCTAGTGGACGGGGGGGAGGGGAGACCCAGTACTTC. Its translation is CSASGRGGGETQYF.

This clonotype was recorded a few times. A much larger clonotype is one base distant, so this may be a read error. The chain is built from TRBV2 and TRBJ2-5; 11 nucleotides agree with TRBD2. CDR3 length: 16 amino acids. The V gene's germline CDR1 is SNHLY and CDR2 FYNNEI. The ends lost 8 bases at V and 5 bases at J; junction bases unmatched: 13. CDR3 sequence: CASGGISGGGGETQYF. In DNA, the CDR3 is TGTGCCAGCGGGGGGATTAGCGGGGGGGGTGGGGAGACCCAGTACTTC.

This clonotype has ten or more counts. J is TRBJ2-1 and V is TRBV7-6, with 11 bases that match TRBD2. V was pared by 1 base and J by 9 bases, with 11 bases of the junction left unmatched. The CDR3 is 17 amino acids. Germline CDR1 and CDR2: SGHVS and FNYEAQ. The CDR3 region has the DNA TGTGCCAGCAGCTTAGGCGCGAGGCTAGCGGGGGGAGGTGAGCAGTTCTTC. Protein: CASSLGARLAGGGEQFF.

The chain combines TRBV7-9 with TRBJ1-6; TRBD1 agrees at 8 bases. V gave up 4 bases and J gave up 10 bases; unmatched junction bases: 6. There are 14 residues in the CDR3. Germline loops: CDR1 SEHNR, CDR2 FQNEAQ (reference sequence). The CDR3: CASSSTGEESPLHF. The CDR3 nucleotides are TGTGCCAGCAGCTCGACAGGGGAGGAATCACCCCTCCACTTT.

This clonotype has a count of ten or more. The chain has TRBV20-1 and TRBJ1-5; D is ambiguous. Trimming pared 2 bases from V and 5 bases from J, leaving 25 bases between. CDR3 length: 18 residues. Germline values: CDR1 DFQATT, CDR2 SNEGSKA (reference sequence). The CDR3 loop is CSARRANFGGPDDQPQHF. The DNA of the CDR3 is TGCAGTGCTAGACGGGCCAACTTTGGTGGCCCGGACGATCAGCCCCAGCATTTT.

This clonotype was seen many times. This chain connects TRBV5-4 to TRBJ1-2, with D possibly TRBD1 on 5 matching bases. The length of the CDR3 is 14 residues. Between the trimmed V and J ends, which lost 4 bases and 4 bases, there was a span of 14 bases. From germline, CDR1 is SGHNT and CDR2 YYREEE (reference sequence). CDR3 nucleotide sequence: TGTGCCAGCAGCGGCAGGGCGGAACTCTATGGCTACACCTTC. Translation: CASSGRAELYGYTF.

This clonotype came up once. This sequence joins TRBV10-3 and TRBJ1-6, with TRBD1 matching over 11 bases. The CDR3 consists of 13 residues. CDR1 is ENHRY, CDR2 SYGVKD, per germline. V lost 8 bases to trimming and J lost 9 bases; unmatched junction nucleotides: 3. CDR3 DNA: TGTGCCATCGGGACAGGGGGTATTTCACCCCTCCACTTT. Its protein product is CAIGTGGISPLHF.

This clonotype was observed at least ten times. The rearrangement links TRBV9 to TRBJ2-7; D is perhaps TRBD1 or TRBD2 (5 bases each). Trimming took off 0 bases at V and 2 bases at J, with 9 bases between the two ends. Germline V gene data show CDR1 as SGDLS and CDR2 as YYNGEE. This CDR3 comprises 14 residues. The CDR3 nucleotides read TGTGCCAGCAGCGTAGGAGGGACCACCTACGAGCAGTACTTC. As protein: CASSVGGTTYEQYF. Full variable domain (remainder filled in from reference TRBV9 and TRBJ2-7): DSGVTQTPKHLITATGQRVTLRCSPRSGDLSVYWYQQSLDQGLQFLIQYYNGEERAKGNILERFSAQQFPDLHSELNLSSLELGDSALYFCASSVGGTTYEQYFGPGTRLTVT.

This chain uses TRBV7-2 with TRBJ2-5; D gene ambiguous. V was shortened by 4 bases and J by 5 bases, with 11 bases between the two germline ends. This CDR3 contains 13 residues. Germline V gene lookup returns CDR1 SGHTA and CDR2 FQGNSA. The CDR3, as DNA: TGTGCCAGCAGCTATGCTGGAAGGGAGACCCAGTACTTC. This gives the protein CASSYAGRETQYF. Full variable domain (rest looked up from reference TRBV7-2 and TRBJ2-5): GAGVSQSPSNKVTEKGKDVELRCDPISGHTALYWYRQSLGQGLEFLIYFQGNSAPDKSGLPSDRFSAERTGGSVSTLTIQRTQQEDSAVYLCASSYAGRETQYFGPGTRLLVL.

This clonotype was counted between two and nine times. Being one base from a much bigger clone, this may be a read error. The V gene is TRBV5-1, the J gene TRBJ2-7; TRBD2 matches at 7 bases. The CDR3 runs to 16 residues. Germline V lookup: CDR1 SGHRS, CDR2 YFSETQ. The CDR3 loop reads CASSPSAGVGDYERYF. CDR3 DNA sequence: TGCGCCAGCAGCCCCAGTGCCGGGGTTGGGGACTACGAGCGGTACTTC.

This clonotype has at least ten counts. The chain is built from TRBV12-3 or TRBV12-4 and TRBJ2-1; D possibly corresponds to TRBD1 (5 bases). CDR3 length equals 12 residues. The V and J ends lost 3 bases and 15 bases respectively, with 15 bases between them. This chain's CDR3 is CASSFQGLSRFF. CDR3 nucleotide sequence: TGTGCCAGCAGTTTTCAGGGCTTGAGCAGGTTCTTC.

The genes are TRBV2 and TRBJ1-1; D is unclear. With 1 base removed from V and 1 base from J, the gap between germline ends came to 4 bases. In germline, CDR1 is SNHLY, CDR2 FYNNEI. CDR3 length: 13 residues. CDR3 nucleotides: TGTGCCAGCAGTGAAGGGTGGAACACTGAAGCTTTCTTT. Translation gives CASSEGWNTEAFF.

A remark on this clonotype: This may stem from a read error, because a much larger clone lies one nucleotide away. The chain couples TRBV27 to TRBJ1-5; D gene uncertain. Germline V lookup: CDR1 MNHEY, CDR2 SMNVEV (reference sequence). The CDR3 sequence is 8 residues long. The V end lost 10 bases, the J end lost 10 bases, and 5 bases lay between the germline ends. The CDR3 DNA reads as TGTGCCATCTCCCCCCAGCATTTT. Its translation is CAISPQHF.

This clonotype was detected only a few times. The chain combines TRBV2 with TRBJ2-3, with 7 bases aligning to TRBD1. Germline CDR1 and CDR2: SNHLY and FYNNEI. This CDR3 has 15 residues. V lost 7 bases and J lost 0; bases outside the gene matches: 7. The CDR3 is CASTRQGTSTDTQYF. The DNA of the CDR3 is TGTGCCAGCACTAGACAGGGTACTAGCACAGATACGCAGTATTTT.

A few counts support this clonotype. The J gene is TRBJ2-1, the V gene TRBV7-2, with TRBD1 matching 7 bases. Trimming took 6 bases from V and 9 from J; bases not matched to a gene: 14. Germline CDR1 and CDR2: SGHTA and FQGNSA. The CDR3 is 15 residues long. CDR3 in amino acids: CASSVHRGADSEQFF. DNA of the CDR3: TGTGCCAGCAGTGTTCACAGGGGCGCTGATAGTGAGCAGTTCTTC.

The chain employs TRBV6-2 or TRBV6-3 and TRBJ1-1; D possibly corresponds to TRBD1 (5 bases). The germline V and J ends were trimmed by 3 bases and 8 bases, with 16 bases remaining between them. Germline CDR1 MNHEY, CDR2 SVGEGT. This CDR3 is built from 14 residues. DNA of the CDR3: TGTGCCAGCAGTTATTTTACAGGCTCAAAAGAAGCTTTCTTT. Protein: CASSYFTGSKEAFF.

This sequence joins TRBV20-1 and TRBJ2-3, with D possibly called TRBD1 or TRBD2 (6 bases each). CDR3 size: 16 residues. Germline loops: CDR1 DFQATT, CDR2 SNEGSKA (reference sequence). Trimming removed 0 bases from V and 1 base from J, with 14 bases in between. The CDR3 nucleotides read TGCAGTGCTAGAGATCGGGGGCGGGTTGGCACAGATACGCAGTATTTT. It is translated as CSARDRGRVGTDTQYF.